A selection of T cell receptor beta chains follows, all from one sample in a study of response to subunit inactivated influenza vaccine. Via MiXCR, TCRdb re-called the RT-PCR reads, giving one row per CDR3 protein. The sample records over 650,000 distinct CDR3 sequences, around 18% being singletons. The sample here was PBMCs from blood, taken approximately 5 days after vaccination. The receptors originated from a man in his fifties or sixties who received an inactivated influenza vaccine. Each CDR3 is given with its conserved first and last residue. Fields, in order: CDR3 protein, clone size, V gene, J gene. The size field is filled for only some rows; it gives once, few, many or a size class.

CDR3 protein: CASSLGGQLSYNSPLHF; clone size: few; V gene: TRBV7-2; J gene: TRBJ1-6
CDR3 protein: CASSLGGDPSETQYF; clone size: -; V gene: TRBV5-1; J gene: TRBJ2-5
CDR3 protein: CASSLSSSYEQYF; clone size: many; V gene: TRBV5-1; J gene: TRBJ2-7
CDR3 protein: CSARGYRWNTEAFF; clone size: few; V gene: TRBV20-1; J gene: TRBJ1-1
CDR3 protein: CSATSGGEFTDTQYF; clone size: -; V gene: TRBV20-1; J gene: TRBJ2-3
CDR3 protein: CASSLELGGQQFF; clone size: -; V gene: TRBV5-1; J gene: TRBJ2-1
CDR3 protein: CASSYEPGAQFF; clone size: few; V gene: TRBV6-2/TRBV6-3; J gene: TRBJ2-1
CDR3 protein: CASSLVGDRAEQYF; clone size: -; V gene: TRBV7-2; J gene: TRBJ2-7
CDR3 protein: CASQGLGGEAFF; clone size: few; V gene: TRBV7-9; J gene: TRBJ1-1
CDR3 protein: CATTGTGRTDTQYF; clone size: -; V gene: TRBV25-1; J gene: TRBJ2-3
CDR3 protein: CASSEVAGSEEQYF; clone size: few; V gene: TRBV28; J gene: TRBJ2-7
CDR3 protein: CASSPSVTGIYEQYF; clone size: -; V gene: TRBV7-2; J gene: TRBJ2-7
CDR3 protein: CASSLSVDSPYEQYF; clone size: few; V gene: TRBV27; J gene: TRBJ2-7
CDR3 protein: CAISTTGGTYNEQFF; clone size: few; V gene: TRBV10-3; J gene: TRBJ2-1
CDR3 protein: CASSGIQETQYF; clone size: many; V gene: TRBV25-1; J gene: TRBJ2-5
CDR3 protein: CSVEQVTADTQYF; clone size: few; V gene: TRBV29-1; J gene: TRBJ2-3
CDR3 protein: CASSLRQGGEQYF; clone size: few; V gene: TRBV7-9; J gene: TRBJ2-7
CDR3 protein: CSARPGASNQPQHF; clone size: few; V gene: TRBV20-1; J gene: TRBJ1-5
CDR3 protein: CAISALGQGYNEQFF; clone size: many; V gene: TRBV10-3; J gene: TRBJ2-1
CDR3 protein: CASSLVPDGPQHF; clone size: -; V gene: TRBV7-2; J gene: TRBJ1-5
CDR3 protein: CSARQGSQPQHF; clone size: few; V gene: TRBV20-1; J gene: TRBJ1-5